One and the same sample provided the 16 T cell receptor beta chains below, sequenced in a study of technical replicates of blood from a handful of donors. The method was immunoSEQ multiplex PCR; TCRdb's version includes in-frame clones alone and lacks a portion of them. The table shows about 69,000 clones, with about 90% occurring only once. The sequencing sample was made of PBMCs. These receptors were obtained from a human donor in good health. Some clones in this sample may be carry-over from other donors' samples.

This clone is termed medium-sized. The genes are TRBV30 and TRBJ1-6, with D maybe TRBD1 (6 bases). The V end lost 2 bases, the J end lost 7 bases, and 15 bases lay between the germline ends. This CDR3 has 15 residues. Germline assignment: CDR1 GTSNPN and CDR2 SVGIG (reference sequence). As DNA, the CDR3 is TGTGCCTGGAGTCCCCCAGGGGCGGAGAATTCACCCCTCCACTTT. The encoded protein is CAWSPPGAENSPLHF.

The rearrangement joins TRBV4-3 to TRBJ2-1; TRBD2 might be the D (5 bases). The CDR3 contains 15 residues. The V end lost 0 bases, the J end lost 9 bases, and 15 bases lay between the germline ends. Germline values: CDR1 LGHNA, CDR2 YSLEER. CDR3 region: CASSQDRTGSGEQFF. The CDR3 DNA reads TGCGCCAGCAGCCAAGATCGGACGGGGAGTGGTGAGCAGTTCTTC.

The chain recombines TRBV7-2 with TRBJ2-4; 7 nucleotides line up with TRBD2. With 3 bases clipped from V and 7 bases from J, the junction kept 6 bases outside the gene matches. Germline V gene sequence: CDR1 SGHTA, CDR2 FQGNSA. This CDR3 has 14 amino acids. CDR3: CASSLEAGDNIQYF. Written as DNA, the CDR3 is TGTGCCAGCAGCTTGGAGGCGGGGGACAACATTCAGTACTTC.

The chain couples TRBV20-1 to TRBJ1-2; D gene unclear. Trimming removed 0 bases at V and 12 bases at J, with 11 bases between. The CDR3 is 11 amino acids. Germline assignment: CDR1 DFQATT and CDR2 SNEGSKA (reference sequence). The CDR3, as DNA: TGCAGTGCTAGAGATCTTCGCGGGGACACCTTC. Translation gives CSARDLRGDTF.

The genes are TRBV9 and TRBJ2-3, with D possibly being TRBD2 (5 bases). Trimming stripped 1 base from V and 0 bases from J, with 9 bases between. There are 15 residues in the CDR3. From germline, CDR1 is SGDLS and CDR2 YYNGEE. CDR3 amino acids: CASSVLAQSTDTQYF. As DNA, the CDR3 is TGTGCCAGCAGCGTACTAGCCCAAAGCACAGATACGCAGTATTTT. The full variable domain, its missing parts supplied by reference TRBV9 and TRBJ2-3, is DSGVTQTPKHLITATGQRVTLRCSPRSGDLSVYWYQQSLDQGLQFLIQYYNGEERAKGNILERFSAQQFPDLHSELNLSSLELGDSALYFCASSVLAQSTDTQYFGPGTRLTVL.

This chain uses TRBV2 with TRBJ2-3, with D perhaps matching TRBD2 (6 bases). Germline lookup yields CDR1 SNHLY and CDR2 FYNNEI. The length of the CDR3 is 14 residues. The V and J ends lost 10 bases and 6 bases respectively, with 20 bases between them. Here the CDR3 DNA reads TGTGCCACCACCATAGCGGAGGAATGGGATACGCAGTATTTT. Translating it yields CATTIAEEWDTQYF.

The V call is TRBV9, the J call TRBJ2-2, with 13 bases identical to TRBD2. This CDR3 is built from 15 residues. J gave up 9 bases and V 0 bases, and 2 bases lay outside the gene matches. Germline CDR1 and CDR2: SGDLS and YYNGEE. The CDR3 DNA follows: TGTGCCAGCAGCGTAGGTGGGACTAGCGGGAGGGAGCTGTTTTTT. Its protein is CASSVGGTSGRELFF.

The CDR3: CASSLVAGGPGTQYF. The DNA for the CDR3 is TGTGCCAGCAGCTTGGTAGCGGGGGGGCCGGGTACGCAGTATTTT. This chain uses TRBV5-5 with TRBJ2-3, with 11 nucleotides matching TRBD2. The CDR3 is 15 amino acids. J was trimmed by 8 bases and V by 0 bases; bases with no gene match: 5. Germline values: CDR1 SGHKS, CDR2 YYEKEE (reference sequence).

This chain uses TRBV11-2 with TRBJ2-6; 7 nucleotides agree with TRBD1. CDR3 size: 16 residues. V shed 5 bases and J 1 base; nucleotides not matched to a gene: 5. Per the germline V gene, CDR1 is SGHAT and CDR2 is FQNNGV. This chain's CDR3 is CASSISTGSGANVLTF. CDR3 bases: TGTGCCAGCAGCATATCGACAGGGTCTGGGGCCAACGTCCTGACTTTC.

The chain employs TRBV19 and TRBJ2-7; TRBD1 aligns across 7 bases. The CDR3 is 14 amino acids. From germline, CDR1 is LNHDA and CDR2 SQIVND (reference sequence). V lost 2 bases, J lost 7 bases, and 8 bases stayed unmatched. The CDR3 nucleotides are TGTGCCAGTAGTATACCAACAGGGGCCGGAGAGCAGTACTTC. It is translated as CASSIPTGAGEQYF.

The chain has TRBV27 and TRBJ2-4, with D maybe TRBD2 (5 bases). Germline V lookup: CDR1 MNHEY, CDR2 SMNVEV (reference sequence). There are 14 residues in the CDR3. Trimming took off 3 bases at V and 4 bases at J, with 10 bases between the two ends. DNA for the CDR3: TGTGCCAGCAGTTTCGGGATTGGGAAAAACATTCAGTACTTC. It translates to CASSFGIGKNIQYF.

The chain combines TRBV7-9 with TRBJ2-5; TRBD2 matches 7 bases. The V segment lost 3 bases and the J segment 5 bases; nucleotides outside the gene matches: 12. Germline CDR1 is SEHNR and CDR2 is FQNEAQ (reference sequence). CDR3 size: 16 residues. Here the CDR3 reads CASSLGGKGAGETQYF. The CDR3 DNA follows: TGTGCCAGCAGCTTGGGGGGGAAAGGGGCCGGGGAGACCCAGTACTTC.

The chain's CDR3 is CSVVPSLAGGVGEQFF. Here the CDR3 DNA reads TGCAGCGTTGTGCCCTCACTAGCGGGGGGCGTGGGTGAGCAGTTCTTC. This sequence joins TRBV29-1 and TRBJ2-1; TRBD2 matches 12 bases. This CDR3 comprises 16 residues. Germline lookup yields CDR1 SQVTM and CDR2 ANQGSEA. V trimming: 4 bases; J trimming: 9 bases; junction bases outside the gene matches: 13.

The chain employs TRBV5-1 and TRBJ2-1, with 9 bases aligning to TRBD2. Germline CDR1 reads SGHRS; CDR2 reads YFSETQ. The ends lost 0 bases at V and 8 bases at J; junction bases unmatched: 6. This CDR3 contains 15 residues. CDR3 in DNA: TGCGCCAGCAGCTTGGAGGGCGGGGGGGCGCATGAGCAGTTCTTC. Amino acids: CASSLEGGGAHEQFF.

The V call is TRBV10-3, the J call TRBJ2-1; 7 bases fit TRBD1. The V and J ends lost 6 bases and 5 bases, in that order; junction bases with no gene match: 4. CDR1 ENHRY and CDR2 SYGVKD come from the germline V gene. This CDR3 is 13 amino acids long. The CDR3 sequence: CAIRGTVNNEQFF. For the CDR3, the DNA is TGTGCCATCAGGGGGACAGTGAACAATGAGCAGTTCTTC.

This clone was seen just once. This CDR3 reads CASSRQGENTEAFF. The CDR3 DNA sequence: TGTGCCAGTAGTAGACAGGGGGAGAACACTGAAGCTTTCTTT. This chain links TRBV19 with TRBJ1-1; 9 bases map to TRBD1. Trimming took 4 bases from V and 1 from J; bases not matched to a gene: 1. The CDR3 extends over 14 amino acids. Germline CDR1 and CDR2: LNHDA and SQIVND (reference sequence).